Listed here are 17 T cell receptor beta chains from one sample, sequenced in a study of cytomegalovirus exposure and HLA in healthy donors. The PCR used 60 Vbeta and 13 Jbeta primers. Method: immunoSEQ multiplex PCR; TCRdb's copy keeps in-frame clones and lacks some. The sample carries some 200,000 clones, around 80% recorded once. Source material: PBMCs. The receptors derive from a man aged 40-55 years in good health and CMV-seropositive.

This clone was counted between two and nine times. The CDR3 region is CASSYSTGNYGYTF. The CDR3 DNA reads as TGTGCCAGCAGTTACTCGACAGGAAACTATGGCTACACCTTC. This sequence joins TRBV6-5 and TRBJ1-2; maybe TRBD1 (6 bases). Between the trimmed V and J ends, which lost 0 bases and 2 bases, there was a span of 7 bases. Germline CDR1 and CDR2: MNHEY and SVGAGI. The CDR3 runs to 14 residues.

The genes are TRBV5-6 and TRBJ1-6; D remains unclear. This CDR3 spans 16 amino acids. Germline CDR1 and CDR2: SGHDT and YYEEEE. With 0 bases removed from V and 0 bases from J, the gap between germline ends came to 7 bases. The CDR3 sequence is CASSLGGSSYNSPLHF. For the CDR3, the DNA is TGTGCCAGCAGCTTGGGCGGGAGCTCCTATAATTCACCCCTCCACTTT.

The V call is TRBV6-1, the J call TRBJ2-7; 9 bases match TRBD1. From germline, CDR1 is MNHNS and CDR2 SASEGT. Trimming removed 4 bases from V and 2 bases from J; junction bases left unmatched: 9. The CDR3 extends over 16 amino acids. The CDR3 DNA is TGTGCCAGCAGTGCCAGACAGGGGGGACTGCCCTACGAGCAGTACTTC. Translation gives CASSARQGGLPYEQYF.

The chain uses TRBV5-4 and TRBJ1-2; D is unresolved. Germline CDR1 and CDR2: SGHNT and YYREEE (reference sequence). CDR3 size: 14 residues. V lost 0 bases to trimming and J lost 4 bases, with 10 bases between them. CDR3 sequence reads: CASSLERLLYGYTF. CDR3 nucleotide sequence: TGTGCCAGCAGCTTGGAACGGTTGCTCTATGGCTACACCTTC.

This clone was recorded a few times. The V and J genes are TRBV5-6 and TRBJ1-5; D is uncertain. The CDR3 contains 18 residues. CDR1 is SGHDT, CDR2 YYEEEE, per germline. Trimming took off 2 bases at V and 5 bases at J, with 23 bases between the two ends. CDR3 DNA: TGTGCCAGCAGCTTCAACCGCCCGTGGGCCGTTAAGGATCAGCCCCAGCATTTT. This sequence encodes CASSFNRPWAVKDQPQHF.

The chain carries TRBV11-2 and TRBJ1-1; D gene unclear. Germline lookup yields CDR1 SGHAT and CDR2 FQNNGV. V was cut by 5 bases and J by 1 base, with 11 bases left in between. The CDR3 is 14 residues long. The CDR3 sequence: CASSPPRGNTEAFF. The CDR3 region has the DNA TGTGCCAGCAGCCCCCCCAGAGGGAACACTGAAGCTTTCTTT.

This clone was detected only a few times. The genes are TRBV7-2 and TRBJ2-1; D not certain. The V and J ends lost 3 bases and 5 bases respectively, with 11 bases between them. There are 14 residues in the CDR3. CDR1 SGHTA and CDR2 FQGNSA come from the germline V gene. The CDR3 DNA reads TGTGCCAGCAGCTTGTTGTCCAGGAACAATGAGCAGTTCTTC. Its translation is CASSLLSRNNEQFF.

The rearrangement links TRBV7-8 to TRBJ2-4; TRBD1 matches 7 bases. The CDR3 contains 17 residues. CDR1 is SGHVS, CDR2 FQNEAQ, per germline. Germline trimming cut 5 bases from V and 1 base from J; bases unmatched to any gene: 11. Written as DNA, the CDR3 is TGTGCCAGCAGCCCCCCAGGGGGAGCGTTGGCCAAAAACATTCAGTACTTC. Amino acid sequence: CASSPPGGALAKNIQYF.

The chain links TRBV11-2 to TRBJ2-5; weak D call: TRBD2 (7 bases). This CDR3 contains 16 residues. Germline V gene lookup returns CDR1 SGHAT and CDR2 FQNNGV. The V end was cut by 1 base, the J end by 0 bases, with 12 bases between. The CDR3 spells CASSLGRGGHQETQYF. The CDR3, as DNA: TGTGCCAGCAGCTTAGGGCGCGGGGGCCACCAAGAGACCCAGTACTTC.

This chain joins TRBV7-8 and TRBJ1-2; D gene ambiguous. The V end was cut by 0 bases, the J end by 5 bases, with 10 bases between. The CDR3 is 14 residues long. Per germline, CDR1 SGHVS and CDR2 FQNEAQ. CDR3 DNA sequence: TGTGCCAGCAGCTTAGCGCTGTCGGTGTATGGCTACACCTTC. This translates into CASSLALSVYGYTF.

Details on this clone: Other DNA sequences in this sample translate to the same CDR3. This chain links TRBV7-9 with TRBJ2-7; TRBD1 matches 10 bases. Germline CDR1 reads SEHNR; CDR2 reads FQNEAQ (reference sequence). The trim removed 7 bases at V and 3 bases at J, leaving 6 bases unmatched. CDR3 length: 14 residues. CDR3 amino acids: CASTPDRGLYEQYF. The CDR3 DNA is TGTGCCAGCACCCCTGACAGGGGGCTCTACGAGCAGTACTTC.

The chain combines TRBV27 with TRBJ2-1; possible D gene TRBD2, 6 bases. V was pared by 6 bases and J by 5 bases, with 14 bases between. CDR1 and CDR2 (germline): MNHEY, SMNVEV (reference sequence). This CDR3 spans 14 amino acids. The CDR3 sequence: CASSLGTLHNEQFF. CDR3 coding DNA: TGTGCCAGCAGCCTCGGGACTTTACACAATGAGCAGTTCTTC.

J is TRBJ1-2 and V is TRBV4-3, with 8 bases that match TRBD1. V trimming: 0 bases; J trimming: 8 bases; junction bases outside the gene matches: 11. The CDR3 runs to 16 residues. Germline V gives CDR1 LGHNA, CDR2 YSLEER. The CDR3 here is CASSQDGGQAGWGYTF. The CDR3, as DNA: TGCGCCAGCAGCCAAGATGGGGGACAGGCGGGATGGGGCTACACCTTC.

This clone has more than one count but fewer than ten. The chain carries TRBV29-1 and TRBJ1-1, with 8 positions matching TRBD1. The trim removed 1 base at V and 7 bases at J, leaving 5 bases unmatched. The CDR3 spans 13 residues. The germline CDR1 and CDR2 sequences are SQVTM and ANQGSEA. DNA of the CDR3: TGCAGCGTTGAAGGGCAGGGGGCAAGTGAAGCTTTCTTT. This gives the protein CSVEGQGASEAFF. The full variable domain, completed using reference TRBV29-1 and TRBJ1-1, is SAVISQKPSRDICQRGTSLTIQCQVDSQVTMMFWYRQQPGQSLTLIATANQGSEATYESGFVIDKFPISRPNLTFSTLTVSNMSPEDSSIYLCSVEGQGASEAFFGQGTRLTVV.

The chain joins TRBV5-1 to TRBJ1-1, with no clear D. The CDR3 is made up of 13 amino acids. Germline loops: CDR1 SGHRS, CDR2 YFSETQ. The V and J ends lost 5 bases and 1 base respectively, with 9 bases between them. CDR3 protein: CASRTRGNTEAFF. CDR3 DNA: TGCGCCAGCAGAACCCGGGGGAACACTGAAGCTTTCTTT.

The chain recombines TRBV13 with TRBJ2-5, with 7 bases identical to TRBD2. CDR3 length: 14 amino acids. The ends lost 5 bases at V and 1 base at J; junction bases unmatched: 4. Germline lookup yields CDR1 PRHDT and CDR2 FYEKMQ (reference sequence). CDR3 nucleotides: TGTGCCAGCAGCCCCCGCGGGGGCCAAGAGACCCAGTACTTC. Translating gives CASSPRGGQETQYF.

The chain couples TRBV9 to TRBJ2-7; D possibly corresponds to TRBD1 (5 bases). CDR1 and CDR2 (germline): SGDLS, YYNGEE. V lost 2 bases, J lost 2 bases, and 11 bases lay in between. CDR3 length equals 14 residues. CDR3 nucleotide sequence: TGTGCCAGCAGCGTCGCTACAGGAGCCTACGAGCAGTACTTC. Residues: CASSVATGAYEQYF.